The sequence of this T cell receptor beta chain was determined in a study of molecular identifiers for immune sequencing clone quantification. The overall study: Across replicate runs, RNA obtained from about 19,000 or 110,000 naive CD8 cells was divided into five, with four undergoing sequencing.

MiXCR, run by TCRdb on the PCR reads, gives a single entry per CDR3 protein. The sample has over 600,000 distinct CDR3 sequences, 15% to 20% seen once. This clonotype was found many times. The CDR3 spans 14 residues. The V gene's germline CDR1 is SEHNR and CDR2 FQNEAQ (reference sequence). Trimming cost V 5 bases and J 3 bases, with 11 bases left between them. This sequence was found in a human donor in good health. Some libraries in this study had Jurkat cell RNA spiked in. The specimen was naive CD8+ T cells from blood, with Jurkat cell RNA spiked in. This sample's subset: FACS-sorted CD8+CD4-CCR7+CD45RA+ naive T cells. The chain carries TRBV7-9 and TRBJ1-5, with D perhaps matching TRBD1 (5 bases). CDR3 protein: CASSDDSLNQPQHF. The CDR3 nucleotides are TGTGCCAGCAGCGACGACAGCCTCAATCAGCCCCAGCATTTT.